This T cell receptor beta chain comes out of a study of blood T cell repertoires in COVID-19. Study-wide background: PBMCs, B-cell-depleted T cells, or T cells provided the cDNA or gDNA that made up the material.

The CDR3 is 14 amino acids. With 2 bases removed from V and 7 bases from J, the gap between germline ends came to 12 bases. CDR1 and CDR2 from the germline V gene are ENHRY and SYGVKD. Clones were read by immunoSEQ multiplex PCR, and TCRdb kept only the in-frame ones, dropping some. This table has approximately 68,000 clones, approximately 87% appearing once. The clonotype originates from a man aged 45 to 65 with active COVID-19. This rearrangement joins TRBV10-3 to TRBJ1-5, with a tentative D call TRBD1 (6 bases). The sample consisted of peripheral blood. DNA of the CDR3: TGTGCCATCAGTGAGGCAGGGGATAACCAGCCCCAGCATTTT. It encodes CAISEAGDNQPQHF.